This T cell receptor (beta chain) originates from a study of CD8 T cells in Susac syndrome. V was pared by 4 bases and J by 3 bases, with 15 bases between. The CDR3 covers 15 residues. The germline V gene encodes CDR1 SEHNR and CDR2 FQNEAQ (reference sequence). When the RNA was reverse transcribed, random hexamers were used with an input of roughly 0.45 to 1 ug. One entry per CDR3 protein, called by TCRdb with MiXCR from the immunoSEQ multiplex PCR reads. The profile covers about 200,000 distinct CDR3 sequences, with approximately 94% appearing a single time and about 0.093% taken by the ten largest. General study results and limits: It was acknowledged in the study that the number of individuals who were included in its TCR sequencing and HLA analysis was relatively small.

CD8+ and CD4+ T cells taken from blood had their TCR beta sequenced. The multiple sclerosis controls were treatment-naive patients with relapsing-remitting disease that was stable or active. In contrast to the negatively isolated CD8+ and CD4+ T cells, TEMRA cells were FACS-enriched. Concerning this clonotype: Its antigen is currently unknown.

Sequenced input: CD4+ T cells from PBMCs. The clonotype comes from a human donor with multiple sclerosis. The gene calls are TRBV7-9 and TRBJ1-2; D perhaps matches TRBD1 (5 bases). The CDR3 reads CASSYGGVGDYGYTF. CDR3 in DNA: TGTGCCAGCAGCTACGGAGGGGTAGGGGACTATGGCTACACCTTC.